The clone carrying this T cell receptor (beta chain) was counted between two and nine times. What it binds is unknown. Other nucleotide sequences in the sample specify the same CDR3. The data are from a study of shared clonotypes between healthy human individuals. Splitting of each subset's genomic DNA was done evenly across several immunoSEQ plates. This table comes from immunoSEQ multiplex PCR, and its TCRdb copy is limited to in-frame clones, with some not included. The profile shows 550,000 to 850,000 clones, around 67% of them singletons. Findings of the study overall: Rarefaction exposed incomplete sorted-subset sequencing despite large depth. Larger estimated richness was generally seen in naive subsets than in memory subsets. Among donors, the sharing of clonotypes was expected to be influenced by sequencing depth.

V was trimmed by 0 bases and J by 4 bases, leaving 11 bases between them. Germline V gene sequence: CDR1 SGHRS, CDR2 YFSETQ. This CDR3 has 14 residues. Input material: memory CD4+ T cells sorted from blood. Stated subset: CD45RA-negative fraction. The rearrangement joins TRBV5-1 to TRBJ2-7; D possibly corresponds to TRBD1 (5 bases). This clonotype was obtained from a woman in her 30s in good health. CDR3 in amino acids: CASSLGAGPYEQYF. The CDR3 DNA reads as TGCGCCAGCAGCTTGGGGGCAGGGCCTTACGAGCAGTACTTC.